The clone carrying this TCR beta chain showed up just a few times. This sample was taken from a study of T cells after yellow fever vaccination. Trimming removed 0 bases from V and 9 bases from J, with 7 bases in between. CDR1 is SGHRS, CDR2 YFSETQ, per germline. The CDR3 has 12 residues. TCRdb reprocessed the 5' RACE reads with MiXCR, giving one entry per CDR3 protein. The repertoire includes 320,000 or so distinct CDR3 sequences, approximately 8% of them detected once, and roughly 15% sits in the top ten. The sequencing here drew on PBMCs, taken 35 to 50 days after the first yellow fever vaccination. The chain joins TRBV5-1 to TRBJ2-1; D remains unclear. This TCR derives from a man between 18 and 35 years old who received the YFV17D yellow fever vaccine. The CDR3 spells CASSLVGFEQFF. Here the CDR3 DNA reads TGCGCCAGCAGCTTGGTAGGGTTTGAGCAGTTCTTC.